One and the same sample provided the 13 T cell receptor beta chains below, sequenced in a study of T cells in Graves' hyperthyroidism and ophthalmopathy. From RNA transcripts, TCR beta CDR3 regions were amplified. TCR CDR3 regions were first amplified by RT-PCR with HTBI primers. One entry per CDR3 protein, called by TCRdb with MiXCR from the multiplex PCR reads. The table shows under 300,000 distinct CDR3 sequences, with 13% to 15% occurring only once. The specimen was blood. These receptors all stem from a woman aged 40 to 50 with Graves' hyperthyroidism that later progressed to Graves' ophthalmopathy.

About this clonotype: A much more abundant neighbour one base away suggests this may be a read error. V usage is TRBV2 and J usage is TRBJ2-5; D unclear. The CDR3 is 14 residues long. Looked up from germline, CDR1 is SNHLY and CDR2 is FYNNEI. Trimming left V 4 bases short and J 5 bases short, with 14 bases between. CDR3 in amino acids: CASSVVGVPETQYF. CDR3 coding DNA: TGTGCCAGCAGTGTAGTCGGCGTTCCCGAGACCCAGTACTTC.

This clonotype was seen only a few times. The chain combines TRBV5-8 with TRBJ1-5; D not certain. Germline CDR1 reads SGHTS; CDR2 reads YDEGEE. This CDR3 is 16 amino acids long. The ends were cut back, 0 bases at V and 5 bases at J, with 15 bases in the middle. The CDR3 loop is CASSLEGSTWDQPQHF. For the CDR3, the DNA is TGTGCCAGCAGCTTGGAGGGTTCAACGTGGGATCAGCCCCAGCATTTT.

This chain joins TRBV6-2 or TRBV6-3 and TRBJ1-5, with TRBD1 as a possible D gene (5 bases). V lost 7 bases and J 7 bases, leaving 17 bases between the germline ends. The CDR3 extends over 14 amino acids. The germline gives CDR1 MNHEY, CDR2 SVGEGT. The CDR3 reads CASTPGTGWQPQHF. As DNA, the CDR3 is TGTGCCAGCACCCCAGGGACCGGTTGGCAGCCCCAGCATTTT.

At least ten counts were recorded for this clonotype. The chain employs TRBV28 and TRBJ1-6, with D possibly being TRBD1 (6 bases). Germline V gene sequence: CDR1 MDHEN, CDR2 SYDVKM. The CDR3 has 15 amino acids. The V end lost 4 bases, the J end lost 7 bases, and 14 bases lay between the germline ends. The CDR3 reads CASSSYRELNSPLHF. The CDR3 region has the DNA TGTGCCAGCAGTTCATACAGGGAACTAAATTCACCCCTCCACTTT.

This clonotype occurred many times. The rearrangement joins TRBV28 to TRBJ1-2; D may be TRBD1 (5 bases). From germline, CDR1 is MDHEN and CDR2 SYDVKM. Trimming left V 2 bases short and J 8 bases short, with 12 bases between. The CDR3 has 13 residues. CDR3 DNA: TGTGCCAGCAGTTTAGGGTCAGGGCTAGGCTACACCTTC. Its protein product is CASSLGSGLGYTF.

This clonotype has a count of ten or more. The chain employs TRBV29-1 and TRBJ1-1; a weak D match, TRBD1 (6 bases). The germline V and J ends were trimmed by 3 bases and 3 bases, with 17 bases remaining between them. The CDR3 has 15 amino acids. From germline, CDR1 is SQVTM and CDR2 ANQGSEA. The CDR3 is CSVDFIGQSDTEAFF. The CDR3 DNA sequence: TGCAGCGTTGATTTCATAGGACAGTCGGACACTGAAGCTTTCTTT.

Of note for this clonotype: It may be a read error: a sequence one base away is much more abundant. J is TRBJ2-3 and V is TRBV6-1; D is undetermined. There are 11 residues in the CDR3. V lost 8 bases and J lost 4, with 7 bases in between. The germline V gene has CDR1 MNHNS and CDR2 SASEGT. CDR3 protein: CASYSADTQYF. The CDR3, as DNA: TGTGCCAGCTACAGCGCAGATACGCAGTATTTT.

J is TRBJ2-1 and V is TRBV6-1, with D perhaps matching TRBD2 (6 bases). Trimming took off 5 bases at V and 9 bases at J, with 17 bases between the two ends. The germline V gene encodes CDR1 MNHNS and CDR2 SASEGT. This CDR3 comprises 14 residues. The CDR3 bases are TGTGCCAGCAGTACTACGGGAGCCCGAGGTGAGCAGTTCTTC. Its translation is CASSTTGARGEQFF.

The CDR3 protein is CATSESSGLAVYNEQFF. CDR3 nucleotide sequence: TGTGCCACCAGTGAGTCATCGGGACTAGCGGTATACAATGAGCAGTTCTTC. The chain has TRBV24-1 and TRBJ2-1, with TRBD2 matching over 11 bases. The CDR3 is 17 residues long. V lost 4 bases, J lost 4 bases, and 8 bases stayed unmatched. Germline loops: CDR1 KGHDR, CDR2 SFDVKD.

The rearrangement uses TRBV20-1 and TRBJ1-1, with TRBD1 matching over 12 bases. V gave up 1 base and J gave up 4 bases; unmatched junction bases: 16. From germline, CDR1 is DFQATT and CDR2 SNEGSKA (reference sequence). The CDR3 consists of 19 residues. The CDR3 loop reads CSARGAGTGGAGGSTEAFF. The CDR3 coding sequence is TGCAGTGCTAGAGGGGCCGGGACAGGGGGCGCGGGCGGAAGCACTGAAGCTTTCTTT.

This clonotype was seen ten or more times. The chain uses TRBV13 and TRBJ1-1, with no clear D. Germline values: CDR1 PRHDT, CDR2 FYEKMQ (reference sequence). The CDR3 sequence is 14 residues long. Trimming cost V 5 bases and J 6 bases, with 16 bases left between them. The DNA of the CDR3 is TGTGCCAGCAGCCCGCCGGGCCCTGAGGCTGAAGCTTTCTTT. Protein sequence: CASSPPGPEAEAFF.

This clonotype was detected ten times or more. The V gene is TRBV6-1, the J gene TRBJ2-1, with D perhaps being TRBD1 or TRBD2 (5 bases each). Germline V CDR1 and CDR2: MNHNS, SASEGT. This CDR3 region has 13 residues. The V gene lost 10 bases and the J gene lost 2 bases, with 12 bases spanning the gap. The CDR3 nucleotides are TGTGCCACCAGGGAGTCCGCCTACAATGAGCAGTTCTTC. Translation: CATRESAYNEQFF.

This clonotype showed up many times. This chain links TRBV27 with TRBJ1-1; possible D gene TRBD1, 5 bases. Per germline, CDR1 MNHEY and CDR2 SMNVEV (reference sequence). This CDR3 spans 14 amino acids. Trimming shortened V by 6 bases and J by 1 base, and 12 bases separated the two germline ends. CDR3 bases: TGTGCCAGCAGCTTCAGGGCTCAGAACACTGAAGCTTTCTTT. It translates to CASSFRAQNTEAFF.